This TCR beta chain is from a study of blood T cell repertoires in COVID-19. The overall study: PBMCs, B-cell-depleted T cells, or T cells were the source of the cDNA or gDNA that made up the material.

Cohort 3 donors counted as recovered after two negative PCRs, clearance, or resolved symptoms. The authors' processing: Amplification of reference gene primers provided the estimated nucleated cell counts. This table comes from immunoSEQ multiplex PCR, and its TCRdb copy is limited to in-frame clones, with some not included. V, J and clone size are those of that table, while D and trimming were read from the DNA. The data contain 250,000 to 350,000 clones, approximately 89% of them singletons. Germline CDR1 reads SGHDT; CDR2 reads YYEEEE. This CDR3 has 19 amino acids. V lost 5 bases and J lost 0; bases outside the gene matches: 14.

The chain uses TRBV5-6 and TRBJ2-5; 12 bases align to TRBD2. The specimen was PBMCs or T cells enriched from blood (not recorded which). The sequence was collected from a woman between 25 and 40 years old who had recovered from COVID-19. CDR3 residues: CASSSPSGGVIGYQETQYF. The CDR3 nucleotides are TGTGCCAGCAGTTCACCTAGCGGGGGGGTTATCGGGTACCAAGAGACCCAGTACTTC.